Shown below are 25 T cell receptor beta chains from a single sample sequenced in a study of blood T cells in healthy people across ages. A J-beta primer mix and a sample-barcoded 5' primer were used in a second PCR of roughly 6 to 11 cycles. In TCRdb, the 5' RACE reads were re-called with MiXCR into one record per CDR3 protein. The profile shows about 1.7 million distinct CDR3 sequences, 28% of them singletons. Material for sequencing was blood. These receptors were obtained from a woman aged 25 to 39 in good health.

About this clonotype itself: A read error may produce the germline difference seen at one junction end. This chain joins TRBV2 and TRBJ2-7, with 7 bases identical to TRBD2. This CDR3 has 14 residues. CDR1 is SNHLY, CDR2 FYNNEI, per germline. This CDR3 is CASTRDGGDYEQYF. The CDR3, as DNA: TGCGCCAGCACTAGGGATGGGGGGGATTACGAGCAGTACTTC.

This clonotype was observed once. The chain carries TRBV7-9 and TRBJ2-5; 8 positions match TRBD2. The DNA end lines up better with TRBJ2-1; the J call may be wrong. This CDR3 is 14 amino acids long. Germline V gene lookup returns CDR1 SEHNR and CDR2 FQNEAQ (reference sequence). CDR3 in DNA: TGTGCCAGCAGCTCTTGGGACGGGGGGGACCGGCAGTTCTTC. Translating it yields CASSSWDGGDRQFF.

The CDR3 loop is CASSLDGAPSGEAFF. The CDR3 DNA reads as TGTGCCAGCAGCTTAGACGGGGCCCCCAGCGGTGAAGCTTTCTTT. The V call is TRBV7-2, the J call TRBJ1-1; D possibly corresponds to TRBD1 (5 bases). Germline CDR1 reads SGHTA; CDR2 reads FQGNSA. This CDR3 is 15 amino acids long. Trimming took 1 base from V and 7 from J, leaving 16 bases between them. The full variable domain, its missing parts supplied by reference TRBV7-2 and TRBJ1-1, is GAGVSQSPSNKVTEKGKDVELRCDPISGHTALYWYRQSLGQGLEFLIYFQGNSAPDKSGLPSDRFSAERTGGSVSTLTIQRTQQEDSAVYLCASSLDGAPSGEAFFGQGTRLTVV.

In regard to this clonotype: Germline and junction disagree at one end, which may indicate a read error. The chain joins TRBV9 to TRBJ1-1, with unresolved D. CDR3 size: 14 residues. CDR1 is SGDLS, CDR2 YYNGEE, per germline. The DNA of the CDR3 is TGTGCCAGCAGCTTATTAGAGAGAGTCACTGAAGCTTTCTTC. Amino acids: CASSLLERVTEAFF.

Turning to this clonotype: At one end, the junction sequence differs from germline, possibly due to a read error. This chain links TRBV12-3 or TRBV12-4 with TRBJ2-1; possibly TRBD1 or TRBD2 for D (5 bases each). The CDR3 length is 14 residues. The CDR3 sequence: CASSFGGSYNGQFF. Here the CDR3 DNA reads TGTGCCAGCAGTTTTGGGGGATCCTACAATGGGCAGTTCTTC.

This chain uses TRBV29-1 with TRBJ1-2; possibly TRBD1 for D (6 bases). V was pared by 7 bases and J by 1 base, with 10 bases between. CDR1 and CDR2 from the germline V gene are SQVTM and ANQGSEA. This CDR3 spans 12 amino acids. The CDR3 loop is CSAGHVNYGYTF. The DNA of the CDR3 is TGCAGCGCGGGACACGTTAACTATGGCTACACCTTC.

The V call is TRBV18, the J call TRBJ1-5, with 8 bases fitting TRBD1. The trim removed 2 bases at V and 1 base at J, leaving 1 base unmatched. CDR3 size: 15 residues. The V gene's germline CDR1 is KGHSH and CDR2 LQKENI. CDR3 region: CASSPWDRSNQPQHF. DNA of the CDR3: TGTGCCAGCTCACCATGGGACAGGAGCAATCAGCCCCAGCATTTT.

The CDR3 sequence: CASRTSGRAEQYF. CDR3 nucleotide sequence: TGTGCCAGCAGAACTAGCGGGAGGGCTGAGCAGTACTTC. This chain connects TRBV12-3 or TRBV12-4 to TRBJ2-4, with 13 bases fitting TRBD2. The CDR3 runs to 13 residues. The V and J ends lost 6 bases and 13 bases, in that order; junction bases with no gene match: 6.

This clonotype was counted between two and nine times. This chain joins TRBV10-2 and TRBJ2-7, with D perhaps being TRBD1 or TRBD2 (5 bases each). Germline V lookup: CDR1 WSHSY, CDR2 SAAADI. Between the trimmed V and J ends, which lost 0 bases and 5 bases, there was a span of 14 bases. The CDR3 runs to 15 residues. The CDR3 DNA is TGCGCCAGCAGTGAGTCGGGGACCCCAGTACACGAGCAGTACTTC. Amino acids: CASSESGTPVHEQYF.

The rearrangement links TRBV7-2 to TRBJ2-6; D is possibly TRBD1 (5 bases). Germline V CDR1 and CDR2: SGHTA, FQGNSA. Trimming shortened V by 1 base and J by 0 bases, and 10 bases separated the two germline ends. This CDR3 has 17 residues. Here the CDR3 reads CASSLDRWTSGANVLTF. CDR3 nucleotide sequence: TGTGCCAGCAGCTTAGACAGGTGGACCTCTGGGGCCAACGTCCTGACTTTC. The variable domain in full, with the rest retrieved from reference TRBV7-2 and TRBJ2-6, is GAGVSQSPSNKVTEKGKDVELRCDPISGHTALYWYRQSLGQGLEFLIYFQGNSAPDKSGLPSDRFSAERTGGSVSTLTIQRTQQEDSAVYLCASSLDRWTSGANVLTFGAGSRLTVL.

This clonotype was seen ten or more times. V gene TRBV4-3 combines with J gene TRBJ2-7; the match to TRBD1 covers 8 bases. Germline V gene sequence: CDR1 LGHNA, CDR2 YSLEER. CDR3 length: 15 residues. J gave up 5 bases and V 1 base, and 7 bases lay outside the gene matches. CDR3 loop: CASSQGGQVVHEQYF. Written as DNA, the CDR3 is TGCGCCAGCAGCCAAGGGGGACAGGTCGTCCACGAGCAGTACTTC.

V and J are TRBV3-1 and TRBJ1-6; 9 nucleotides agree with TRBD1. Looked up from germline, CDR1 is LGHDT and CDR2 is YNNKEL (reference sequence). The V gene end was trimmed by 3 bases and the J gene end by 10 bases; junction bases not matched to a gene: 7. CDR3 length: 15 amino acids. CDR3: CASSQGTGLRSPLHF. As DNA, the CDR3 is TGTGCCAGCAGCCAGGGGACAGGGTTGAGGTCACCCCTCCACTTT.

The J gene is TRBJ1-1, the V gene TRBV5-1, with 8 bases lining up with TRBD1. This CDR3 comprises 14 residues. From germline, CDR1 is SGHRS and CDR2 YFSETQ. With 4 bases clipped from V and 4 bases from J, the junction kept 6 bases outside the gene matches. The CDR3 here is CASSVQGEGTEAFF. The CDR3 region has the DNA TGCGCCAGCAGCGTACAGGGGGAGGGCACTGAAGCTTTCTTT.

V gene TRBV29-1 combines with J gene TRBJ2-7, with D unresolved. The germline V gene has CDR1 SQVTM and CDR2 ANQGSEA. Trimming left V 0 bases short and J 5 bases short, with 17 bases between. The CDR3 has 15 amino acids. CDR3 in amino acids: CSVEDLSGRHDEQYF. The CDR3 nucleotides read TGCAGCGTTGAAGATCTTTCCGGGCGCCACGACGAGCAGTACTTC.

This chain connects TRBV24-1 to TRBJ2-1; the D gene is possibly TRBD1 (6 bases). In germline, CDR1 is KGHDR, CDR2 SFDVKD. CDR3 length: 16 amino acids. V shed 7 bases and J shed 1 base, with 16 bases lying between them. In DNA form, the CDR3 reads TGTGCCACCAGACTTAGAAGGGACAAATCCTACAATGAGCAGTTCTTC. Protein product: CATRLRRDKSYNEQFF.

This clonotype was seen more than once but under ten times. V is TRBV20-1 and J is TRBJ2-1; D is ambiguous. This CDR3 has 12 amino acids. V was clipped by 5 bases and J by 4 bases, with 9 bases between them. Germline loops: CDR1 DFQATT, CDR2 SNEGSKA (reference sequence). CDR3 residues: CSAALIYNEQFF. Here the CDR3 DNA reads TGCAGTGCTGCCCTAATATACAATGAGCAGTTCTTC.

The chain recombines TRBV19 with TRBJ2-5, with 9 nucleotides matching TRBD2. Germline assignment: CDR1 LNHDA and CDR2 SQIVND (reference sequence). V shed 6 bases, J shed 4 bases, and the junction held 12 bases outside the gene matches. The CDR3 has 16 amino acids. The chain's CDR3 is CASSPSASGKRETQYF. The CDR3 DNA sequence: TGTGCCAGTAGCCCGTCGGCTAGCGGGAAACGAGAGACCCAGTACTTC.

The chain has TRBV5-6 and TRBJ2-5; 10 nucleotides align to TRBD1. The CDR3 length is 18 residues. Per germline, CDR1 SGHDT and CDR2 YYEEEE. With 0 bases clipped from V and 5 bases from J, the junction kept 13 bases outside the gene matches. The CDR3 reads CASSLVGLGTGAGETQYF. CDR3 bases: TGTGCCAGCAGCTTGGTTGGCTTAGGGACAGGGGCGGGGGAGACCCAGTACTTC.

The chain combines TRBV20-1 with TRBJ2-1, with a weak D call TRBD2 (6 bases). Germline V gene sequence: CDR1 DFQATT, CDR2 SNEGSKA (reference sequence). V shed 0 bases and J shed 2 bases, with 11 bases lying between them. CDR3 length: 15 amino acids. CDR3 protein: CSAREDGRPYNEQFF. The DNA for the CDR3 is TGCAGTGCTAGAGAGGACGGGAGACCCTACAATGAGCAGTTCTTC.

The J gene is TRBJ1-2, the V gene TRBV29-1; D may be TRBD1 (6 bases). The CDR3 loop spans 13 amino acids. The germline gives CDR1 SQVTM, CDR2 ANQGSEA. Trimming removed 1 base at V and 10 bases at J, with 16 bases between. The CDR3 coding sequence is TGCAGCGTTGAAGCAAAGACAGGAGTTTACTACACCTTC. The encoded protein is CSVEAKTGVYYTF. Supplemented by reference TRBV29-1 and TRBJ1-2, the full variable domain reads SAVISQKPSRDICQRGTSLTIQCQVDSQVTMMFWYRQQPGQSLTLIATANQGSEATYESGFVIDKFPISRPNLTFSTLTVSNMSPEDSSIYLCSVEAKTGVYYTFGSGTRLTVV.

This chain uses TRBV2 with TRBJ2-2; D ambiguous. The CDR3 covers 13 residues. From germline, CDR1 is SNHLY and CDR2 FYNNEI. V lost 2 bases and J lost 5, with 6 bases in between. As DNA, the CDR3 is TGTGCCAGCAGTGAACACGGAACCGGGGAGCTGTTTTTT. This codes for CASSEHGTGELFF.

V usage is TRBV24-1 and J usage is TRBJ2-2; D call uncertain. The V and J ends lost 4 bases and 3 bases respectively, with 5 bases between them. Germline-derived CDR1 and CDR2 are KGHDR and SFDVKD. This CDR3 comprises 13 residues. CDR3 coding DNA: TGTGCCACCAGTGACCCCTACACCGGGGAGCTGTTTTTT. It translates to CATSDPYTGELFF.

This chain links TRBV29-1 with TRBJ2-5; 8 bases agree with TRBD2. The ends lost 6 bases at V and 3 bases at J; junction bases unmatched: 6. The germline CDR1 and CDR2 sequences are SQVTM and ANQGSEA. The CDR3 is 13 residues long. CDR3 DNA: TGCAGCGTACAAACTAGCGGTGAAGAGACCCAGTACTTC. It is translated as CSVQTSGEETQYF.

This clonotype has a count of ten or more. The chain links TRBV29-1 to TRBJ2-7; D not resolved. The CDR3 extends over 12 amino acids. V gave up 4 bases and J gave up 2 bases, with 9 bases separating them. Germline CDR1 reads SQVTM; CDR2 reads ANQGSEA. CDR3 region: CSVGGRPYEQYF. The CDR3 DNA reads TGCAGCGTTGGTGGCAGACCCTACGAGCAGTACTTC.

The gene calls are TRBV7-2 and TRBJ2-3; D not resolved. This CDR3 has 14 residues. Germline-derived CDR1 and CDR2 are SGHTA and FQGNSA. The germline V and J ends were trimmed by 3 bases and 2 bases, with 9 bases remaining between them. CDR3 amino acids: CASSFPPNTDTQYF. CDR3 nucleotide sequence: TGTGCCAGCAGCTTTCCACCGAACACAGATACGCAGTATTTT. Together with reference TRBV7-2 and TRBJ2-3, the CDR3 gives the full variable domain: GAGVSQSPSNKVTEKGKDVELRCDPISGHTALYWYRQSLGQGLEFLIYFQGNSAPDKSGLPSDRFSAERTGGSVSTLTIQRTQQEDSAVYLCASSFPPNTDTQYFGPGTRLTVL.